Below, 18 T cell receptor beta chains from the same sample are listed, as sequenced in a study of read filtering for tumor transcriptome and immune sequencing. Molecular barcoded adaptors covering alpha/delta and beta/gamma chains were used on roughly 370 ng RNA. MiXCR was run by TCRdb on the reads, yielding one entry per CDR3 protein. In the table there are 20,000 to 30,000 distinct CDR3 sequences, 20% to 25% of which are singletons. The sequencing sample was made of a population of CD138-negative cells sorted from bone marrow. Receptors were obtained from a donor at least 40 years old with multiple myeloma.

The sample holds many counts of this clonotype. The chain combines TRBV11-2 with TRBJ2-3; D is unresolved. The CDR3 loop spans 13 amino acids. V gave up 7 bases and J gave up 1 base, with 9 bases separating them. The germline gives CDR1 SGHAT, CDR2 FQNNGV. The CDR3 is CASTRSGTDTQYF. CDR3 nucleotide sequence: TGTGCCAGCACAAGGTCGGGCACAGATACGCAGTATTTT.

The chain joins TRBV20-1 to TRBJ2-5; TRBD1 aligns across 8 bases. Germline V gene sequence: CDR1 DFQATT, CDR2 SNEGSKA (reference sequence). The CDR3 runs to 12 residues. CDR3 in amino acids: CGGGRGQETQYF. CDR3 DNA: TGCGGTGGGGGCAGGGGGCAGGAGACCCAGTACTTC.

The chain joins TRBV5-1 to TRBJ2-1; 10 nucleotides match TRBD2. The ends lost 4 bases at V and 7 bases at J; junction bases unmatched: 11. This CDR3 is 16 amino acids long. Germline CDR1 is SGHRS and CDR2 is YFSETQ. The CDR3 DNA is TGCGCCAGCAGCGTTGTCGCTTCTAGCGGGAGAAATGAGCAGTTCTTC. Protein: CASSVVASSGRNEQFF.

This clonotype was observed a handful of times. The chain couples TRBV28 to TRBJ2-3, with TRBD2 identical over 7 bases. Trimming removed 7 bases from V and 4 bases from J; junction bases left unmatched: 8. CDR3 length: 14 amino acids. CDR1 MDHEN and CDR2 SYDVKM come from the germline V gene. Here the CDR3 reads CASTWGGSPDTQYF. The CDR3 coding sequence is TGTGCCAGCACGTGGGGCGGGAGCCCAGATACGCAGTATTTT.

The sample holds many counts of this clonotype. The V gene is TRBV19, the J gene TRBJ2-3, with 7 bases matching TRBD2. The germline gives CDR1 LNHDA, CDR2 SQIVND (reference sequence). The ends lost 4 bases at V and 4 bases at J; junction bases unmatched: 5. The CDR3 has 14 residues. CDR3 coding DNA: TGTGCCAGTAGTACCGGGACTACCCCAGATACGCAGTATTTT. Its translation is CASSTGTTPDTQYF. The complete variable domain, with remaining parts taken from reference TRBV19 and TRBJ2-3, reads DGGITQSPKYLFRKEGQNVTLSCEQNLNHDAMYWYRQDPGQGLRLIYYSQIVNDFQKGDIAEGYSVSREKKESFPLTVTSAQKNPTAFYLCASSTGTTPDTQYFGPGTRLTVL.

This clonotype was seen repeatedly, ten times or more. The chain has TRBV29-1 and TRBJ2-7, with TRBD1 identical over 8 bases. CDR1 and CDR2 (germline): SQVTM, ANQGSEA. This CDR3 has 12 residues. The V and J ends lost 6 bases and 3 bases, in that order; junction bases with no gene match: 4. CDR3 nucleotides: TGCAGCGTCGGACAGGGTAACTACGAGCAGTACTTC. It codes for CSVGQGNYEQYF.

This clonotype was recorded many times. The CDR3 loop is CASSQEYWSYEQYF. For the CDR3, the DNA is TGTGCCAGCAGCCAAGAGTACTGGTCCTACGAGCAGTACTTC. The V call is TRBV14, the J call TRBJ2-7; D uncertain. Germline CDR1 reads SGHDN; CDR2 reads FVKESK. Trimming took 0 bases from V and 1 from J, leaving 7 bases between them. The CDR3 spans 14 residues.

Ten or more counts support this clonotype. A much larger clone lies a single base off, so this may be a read error. This chain joins TRBV30 and TRBJ2-3, with a tentative D call TRBD1 (5 bases). This CDR3 spans 13 amino acids. CDR1 and CDR2 (germline): GTSNPN, SVGIG (reference sequence). DNA for the CDR3: TGTGCCTGGAGTGGGGGCCTCACAGATAGGCAGTATTTT. Translating gives CAWSGGLTDRQYF.

This clonotype was seen repeatedly, ten times or more. This chain uses TRBV12-3 or TRBV12-4 with TRBJ2-3; 9 nucleotides align to TRBD2. V was clipped by 3 bases and J by 6 bases; unmatched bases: 4. The CDR3 extends over 14 amino acids. The CDR3 DNA reads TGTGCCAGCAGTTTGGCGGGAGGGCCGGATACGCAGTATTTT. This encodes CASSLAGGPDTQYF.

This clonotype was seen many times. The chain joins TRBV19 to TRBJ2-4, with 8 positions matching TRBD2. J lost 6 bases, V lost 4 bases, and 2 bases had no gene match. CDR3 length: 13 amino acids. CDR1 LNHDA and CDR2 SQIVND come from the germline V gene (reference sequence). CDR3: CASSNLAGNIQYF. The CDR3 DNA sequence: TGTGCCAGTAGTAACCTAGCGGGAAACATTCAGTACTTC.

Concerning this clonotype: This likely came from a read error, as a far larger clone is one base away. The chain links TRBV7-2 to TRBJ2-1, with D possibly being TRBD2 (5 bases). The CDR3 covers 16 residues. Germline V gene lookup returns CDR1 SGHTA and CDR2 FQGNSA. The V end lost 5 bases, the J end lost 12 bases, and 26 bases lay between the germline ends. As DNA, the CDR3 is TGTGCCAGCAGCCAAGTATTCGCCGGGAAATTGGGTGTGCAGTTCTTC. Translated: CASSQVFAGKLGVQFF.

In this sample, this clonotype turned up many times. V gene TRBV28 combines with J gene TRBJ2-1; 8 bases agree with TRBD1. The CDR3 runs 15 residues. Trimming removed 6 bases from V and 2 bases from J; junction bases left unmatched: 6. CDR1 is MDHEN, CDR2 SYDVKM, per germline. DNA of the CDR3: TGTGCCAGCAGCCCAAGGGACAGGCCCTACAATGAGCAGTTCTTC. It specifies CASSPRDRPYNEQFF. Combining the CDR3 with reference TRBV28 and TRBJ2-1 gives the whole variable domain DVKVTQSSRYLVKRTGEKVFLECVQDMDHENMFWYRQDPGLGLRLIYFSYDVKMKEKGDIPEGYSVSREKKERFSLILESASTNQTSMYLCASSPRDRPYNEQFFGPGTRLTVL.

This rearrangement joins TRBV7-9 to TRBJ2-1; either TRBD1 or TRBD2 may fit D (5 bases each). In germline, CDR1 is SEHNR, CDR2 FQNEAQ (reference sequence). The CDR3 is made up of 14 amino acids. V lost 5 bases and J 6 bases, leaving 14 bases between the germline ends. For the CDR3, the DNA is TGTGCCAGCAGCCTCTGGGACCGCCGCAATGAGCAGTTCTTC. Amino acids: CASSLWDRRNEQFF.

This clonotype was seen many times. The CDR3 bases are TGTGCCAGCAGCTTAGATGGCGGGAGCTCCTACAATGAGCAGTTCTTC. Amino acids: CASSLDGGSSYNEQFF. V usage is TRBV7-8 and J usage is TRBJ2-1; 7 nucleotides align to TRBD2. The ends lost 1 base at V and 0 bases at J; junction bases unmatched: 3. The CDR3 sequence is 16 residues long. Germline V CDR1 and CDR2: SGHVS, FQNEAQ.

At least ten counts were recorded for this clonotype. V gene TRBV7-9 combines with J gene TRBJ2-1, with D possibly TRBD1 on 6 matching bases. The germline CDR1 and CDR2 sequences are SEHNR and FQNEAQ (reference sequence). This CDR3 has 15 amino acids. Deletions cut 4 bases from V and 1 base from J, with 11 bases between. The CDR3 region is CASSSGVPSYNEQFF. The CDR3, as DNA: TGTGCCAGCAGCTCAGGGGTCCCGTCCTACAATGAGCAGTTCTTC. Together with reference TRBV7-9 and TRBJ2-1, the CDR3 gives the full variable domain: DTGVSQNPRHKITKRGQNVTFRCDPISEHNRLYWYRQTLGQGPEFLTYFQNEAQLEKSRLLSDRFSAERPKGSFSTLEIQRTEQGDSAMYLCASSSGVPSYNEQFFGPGTRLTVL.

This clonotype has at least ten counts. The CDR3 DNA reads as TGTGCCAGCAGCTTAGGGCTAGGCAGGGCAGACCGGAACACCGGGGAGCTGTTTTTT. This translates into CASSLGLGRADRNTGELFF. The chain combines TRBV7-6 with TRBJ2-2; D is possibly TRBD1 (5 bases). The CDR3 spans 19 residues. CDR1 SGHVS and CDR2 FNYEAQ come from the germline V gene. The V gene lost 1 base and the J gene lost 1 base, with 19 bases spanning the gap.

This clonotype was detected ten times or more. This sequence joins TRBV28 and TRBJ1-2; TRBD1 is a possible D gene (5 bases). This CDR3 spans 13 amino acids. The germline CDR1 and CDR2 sequences are MDHEN and SYDVKM. V was shortened by 5 bases and J by 5 bases, with 12 bases between the two germline ends. The CDR3 spells CASSIQGTYGYTF. CDR3 nucleotide sequence: TGTGCCAGCAGTATCCAGGGAACATATGGCTACACCTTC.

Notes on this clonotype: This sequence may be a read error, since a much larger clone differs from it by one base. The chain employs TRBV12-3 or TRBV12-4 and TRBJ1-5, with D possibly being TRBD1 (5 bases). CDR3 size: 13 residues. The V and J ends lost 2 bases and 9 bases respectively, with 11 bases between them. The CDR3 nucleotides read TGTGCCAGCAGTTTACAGGGAGAGCGGCCCCAGCATTTT. Protein: CASSLQGERPQHF.